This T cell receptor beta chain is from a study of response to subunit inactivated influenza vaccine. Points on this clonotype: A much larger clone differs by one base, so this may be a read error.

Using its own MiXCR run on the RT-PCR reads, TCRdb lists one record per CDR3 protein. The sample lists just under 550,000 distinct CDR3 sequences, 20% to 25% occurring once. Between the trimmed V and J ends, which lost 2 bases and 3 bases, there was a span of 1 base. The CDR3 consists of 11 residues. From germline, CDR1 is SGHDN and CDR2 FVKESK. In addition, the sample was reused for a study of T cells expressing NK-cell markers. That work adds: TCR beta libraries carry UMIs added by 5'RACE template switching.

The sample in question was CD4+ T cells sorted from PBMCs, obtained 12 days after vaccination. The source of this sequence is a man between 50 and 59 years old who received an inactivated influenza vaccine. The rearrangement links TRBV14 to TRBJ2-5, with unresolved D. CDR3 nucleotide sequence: TGTGCCAGCAGCCAAAAAGAGACCCAGTACTTC. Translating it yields CASSQKETQYF.